This section outlines one T cell receptor (beta chain) sequence together with its context. The repertoire was sequenced with immunoSEQ multiplex PCR; TCRdb's copy has only in-frame clones and lacks some. The sample yields approximately 65,000 clones, approximately 90% seen once. This entry belongs to a study of OX40 agonist ivuxolimab in advanced cancers. Study-level background: Three patients, one with hepatocellular carcinoma and two with cutaneous melanoma, responded partially.

Germline loops: CDR1 SGHAT, CDR2 FQNNGV. The CDR3 runs to 14 residues. Trimming removed 1 base from V and 2 bases from J, with 7 bases in between. The genes are TRBV11-2 and TRBJ2-3; D unclear. This specimen consisted of CD4+ or CD8+ T cells sorted from blood, obtained in a trial of the OX40 agonist ivuxolimab. This clonotype was obtained from an adult with an advanced solid tumor such as melanoma, head and neck, liver or kidney cancer. The CDR3: CASSLVRVTDTQYF. In DNA form, the CDR3 reads TGTGCCAGCAGCTTAGTTCGAGTCACAGATACGCAGTATTTT.